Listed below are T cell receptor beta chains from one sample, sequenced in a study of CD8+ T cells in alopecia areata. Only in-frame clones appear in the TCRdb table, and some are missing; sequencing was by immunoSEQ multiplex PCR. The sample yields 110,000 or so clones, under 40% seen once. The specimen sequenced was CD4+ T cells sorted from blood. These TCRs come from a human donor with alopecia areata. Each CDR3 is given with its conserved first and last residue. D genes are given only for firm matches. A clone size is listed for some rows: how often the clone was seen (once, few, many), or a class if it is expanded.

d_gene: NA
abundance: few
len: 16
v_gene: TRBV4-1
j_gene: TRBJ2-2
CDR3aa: CASSLPPLVGTGELFF
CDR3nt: TGCGCCAGCAGCCTCCCTCCATTAGTGGGCACCGGGGAGCTGTTTTTT

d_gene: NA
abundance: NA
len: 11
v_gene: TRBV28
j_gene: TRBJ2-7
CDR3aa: CASSSRYEQYF
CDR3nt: TGTGCCAGCAGTTCCCGATACGAGCAGTACTTC

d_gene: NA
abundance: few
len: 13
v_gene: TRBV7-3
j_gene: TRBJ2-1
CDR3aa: CASSLDYTSEQFF
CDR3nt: TGTGCCAGCAGCTTGGACTACACTAGTGAGCAGTTCTTC

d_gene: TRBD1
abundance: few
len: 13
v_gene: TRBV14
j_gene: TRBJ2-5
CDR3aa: CASSPPTGRNRYF
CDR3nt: TGTGCCAGCAGCCCACCGACAGGGCGGAATAGGTACTTC

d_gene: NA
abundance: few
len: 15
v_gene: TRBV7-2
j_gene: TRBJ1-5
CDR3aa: CASSSERGRGQPQHF
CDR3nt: TGTGCCAGCAGTTCGGAGCGGGGACGCGGTCAGCCCCAGCATTTT

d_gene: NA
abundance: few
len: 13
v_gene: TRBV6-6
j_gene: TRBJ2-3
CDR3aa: CASSYPPADTQYF
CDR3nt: TGTGCCAGCAGTTACCCCCCCGCAGATACGCAGTATTTT

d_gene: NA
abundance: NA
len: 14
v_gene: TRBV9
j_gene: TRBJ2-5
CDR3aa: CASSVPTLQETQYF
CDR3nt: TGTGCCAGCAGCGTTCCGACACTTCAAGAGACCCAGTACTTC

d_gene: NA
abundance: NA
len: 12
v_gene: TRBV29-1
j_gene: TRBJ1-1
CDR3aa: CSVVQGNTEAFF
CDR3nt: TGCAGCGTTGTACAGGGGAACACTGAAGCTTTCTTT

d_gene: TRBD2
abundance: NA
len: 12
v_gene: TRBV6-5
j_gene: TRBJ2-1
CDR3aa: CASGIAGGPGFF
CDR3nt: TGTGCCAGCGGAATAGCGGGAGGGCCAGGTTTCTTC

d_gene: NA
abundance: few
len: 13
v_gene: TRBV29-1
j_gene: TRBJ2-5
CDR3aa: CSVRRGAQETQYF
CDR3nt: TGCAGCGTTAGACGGGGGGCCCAAGAGACCCAGTACTTC

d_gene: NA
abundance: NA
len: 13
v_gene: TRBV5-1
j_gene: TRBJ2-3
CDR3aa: CASSYDGTDTQYF
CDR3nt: TGCGCCAGCAGCTACGACGGCACAGATACGCAGTATTTT

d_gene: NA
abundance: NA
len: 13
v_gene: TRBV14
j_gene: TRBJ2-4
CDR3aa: CASSQTSGNIQYF
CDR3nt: TGTGCCAGCAGCCAGACCAGCGGCAACATTCAGTACTTC

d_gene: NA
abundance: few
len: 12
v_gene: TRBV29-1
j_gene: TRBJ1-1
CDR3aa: CSVVRGGTEAFF
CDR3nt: TGCAGCGTTGTAAGGGGTGGGACTGAAGCTTTCTTT

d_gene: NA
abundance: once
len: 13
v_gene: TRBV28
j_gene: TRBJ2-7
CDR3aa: CASRKTASYEQYF
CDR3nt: TGTGCCAGCAGAAAGACAGCCTCCTACGAGCAGTACTTC

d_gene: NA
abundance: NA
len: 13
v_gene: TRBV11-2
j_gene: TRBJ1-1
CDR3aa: CASSLDPGSEAFF
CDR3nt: TGTGCCAGCAGCTTAGATCCCGGGAGTGAAGCTTTCTTT

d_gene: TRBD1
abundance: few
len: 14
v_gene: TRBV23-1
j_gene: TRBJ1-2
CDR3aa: CASSPGQGALGYTF
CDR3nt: TGCGCCAGCAGTCCAGGACAGGGGGCGCTTGGCTACACCTTC

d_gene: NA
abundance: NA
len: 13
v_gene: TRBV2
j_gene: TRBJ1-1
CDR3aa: CASSPRTDTEAFF
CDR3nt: TGTGCCAGCAGCCCCCGGACAGACACTGAAGCTTTCTTT

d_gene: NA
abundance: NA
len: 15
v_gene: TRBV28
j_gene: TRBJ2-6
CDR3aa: CASSPQGSGANVLTF
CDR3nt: TGTGCCAGCAGTCCCCAGGGTTCTGGGGCCAACGTCCTGACTTTC

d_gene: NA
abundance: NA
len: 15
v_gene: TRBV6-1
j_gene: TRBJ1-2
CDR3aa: CASSEAKQAWRGYTF
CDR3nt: TGTGCCAGCAGTGAAGCAAAACAGGCCTGGAGGGGCTACACCTTC

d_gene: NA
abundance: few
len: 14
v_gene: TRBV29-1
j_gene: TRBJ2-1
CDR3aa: CSVVDAISYNEQFF
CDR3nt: TGCAGCGTTGTGGACGCTATCTCCTACAATGAGCAGTTCTTC

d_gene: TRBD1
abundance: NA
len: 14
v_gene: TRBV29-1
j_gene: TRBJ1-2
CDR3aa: CSVRASGTAYGYTF
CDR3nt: TGCAGCGTGAGGGCTTCCGGGACAGCGTATGGCTACACCTTC

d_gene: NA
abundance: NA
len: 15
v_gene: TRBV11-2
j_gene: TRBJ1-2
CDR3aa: CASSLEGTASGGYTF
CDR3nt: TGTGCCAGCAGCTTAGAGGGGACGGCTAGCGGTGGCTACACCTTC

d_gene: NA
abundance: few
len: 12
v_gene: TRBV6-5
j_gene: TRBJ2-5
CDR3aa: CASSKAGGTQYF
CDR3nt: TGTGCCAGCAGTAAGGCCGGGGGGACCCAGTACTTC

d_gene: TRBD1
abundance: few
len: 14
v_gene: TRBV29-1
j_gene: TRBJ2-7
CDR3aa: CSVTGQGDWYEQYF
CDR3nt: TGCAGCGTTACCGGACAGGGTGACTGGTACGAGCAGTACTTC

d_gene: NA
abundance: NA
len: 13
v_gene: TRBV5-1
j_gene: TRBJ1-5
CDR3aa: CASSFEGLEPQHF
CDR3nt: TGCGCCAGCAGCTTTGAGGGTTTGGAGCCCCAGCATTTT

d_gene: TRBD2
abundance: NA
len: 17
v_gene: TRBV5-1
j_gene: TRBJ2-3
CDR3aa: CASSLELAGSLRDTQYF
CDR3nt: TGCGCCAGCAGCTTGGAACTAGCGGGGAGCCTCCGTGATACGCAGTATTTT

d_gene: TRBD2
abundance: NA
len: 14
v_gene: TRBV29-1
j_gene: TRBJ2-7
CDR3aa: CSVEDTSGRYEQYF
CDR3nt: TGCAGCGTTGAAGACACTAGCGGGAGGTACGAGCAGTACTTC

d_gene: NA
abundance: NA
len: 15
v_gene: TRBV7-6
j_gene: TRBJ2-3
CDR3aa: CASTQSRQGTDTQYF
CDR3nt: TGTGCCAGCACCCAATCACGGCAGGGCACAGATACGCAGTATTTT

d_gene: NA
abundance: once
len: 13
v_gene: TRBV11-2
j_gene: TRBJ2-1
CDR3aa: CASSYSLQGEQFF
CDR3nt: TGTGCCAGCAGCTATAGTCTGCAGGGTGAGCAGTTCTTC

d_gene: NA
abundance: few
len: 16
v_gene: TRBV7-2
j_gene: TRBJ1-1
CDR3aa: CASSLVFWDRETEAFF
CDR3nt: TGTGCCAGCAGCTTAGTGTTCTGGGACCGCGAGACTGAAGCTTTCTTT

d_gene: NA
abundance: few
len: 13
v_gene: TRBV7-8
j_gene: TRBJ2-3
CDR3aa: CASSFGGTDTQYF
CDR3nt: TGTGCCAGCAGCTTCGGGGGCACAGATACGCAGTATTTT

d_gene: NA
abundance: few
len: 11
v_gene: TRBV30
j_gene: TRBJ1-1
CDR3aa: CAWSGYREAFF
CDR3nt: TGTGCCTGGAGTGGGTACAGGGAAGCTTTCTTT

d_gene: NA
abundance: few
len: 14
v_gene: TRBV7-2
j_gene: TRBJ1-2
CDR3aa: CASSLARGNYGYTF
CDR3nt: TGTGCCAGCAGCTTAGCGCGGGGGAACTATGGCTACACCTTC